These 10 T cell receptor beta chains were all obtained from the same sample, sequenced in a study of beta chain features in type 1 diabetes. Expressed TCRB transcripts were sequenced after all isolated RNA was converted to cDNA. The method was immunoSEQ multiplex PCR; TCRdb's version includes in-frame clones alone and lacks a portion of them. The sample records approximately 470,000 clones, 30% being singletons. Sequences were obtained from naive CD4+ T cells from blood. The receptor source for this set is a man aged 18 to 30 in good health.

This clone has only a few counts. The chain links TRBV7-6 to TRBJ2-2; D call uncertain. Germline CDR1 SGHVS, CDR2 FNYEAQ. The CDR3 extends over 14 amino acids. With 7 bases removed from V and 1 base from J, the gap between germline ends came to 10 bases. CDR3 sequence reads: CASKRGENTGELFF. The CDR3 region has the DNA TGTGCCAGCAAGCGCGGCGAGAACACCGGGGAGCTGTTTTTT.

The V call is TRBV30, the J call TRBJ2-7, with 7 bases that match TRBD2. From germline, CDR1 is GTSNPN and CDR2 SVGIG (reference sequence). This CDR3 spans 11 amino acids. The V and J ends lost 4 bases and 7 bases, in that order; junction bases with no gene match: 4. The CDR3 DNA follows: TGTGCCTGGAATCGAGCGGGGGAGCAGTACTTC. Amino acids: CAWNRAGEQYF.

The V call is TRBV29-1, the J call TRBJ2-3, with D hard to call. This CDR3 contains 12 residues. Germline CDR1 reads SQVTM; CDR2 reads ANQGSEA. Trimming cost V 4 bases and J 1 base, with 6 bases left between them. CDR3: CSVAAGTDTQYF. The CDR3 nucleotides read TGCAGCGTTGCGGCGGGCACAGATACGCAGTATTTT.

This clone was counted only a few times. The chain has TRBV27 and TRBJ2-1; D may be TRBD1 or TRBD2 (5 bases each). Germline V CDR1 and CDR2: MNHEY, SMNVEV (reference sequence). The CDR3 length is 15 residues. V lost 5 bases and J 6 bases, leaving 17 bases between the germline ends. CDR3 protein: CASSTGTLSGNEQFF. CDR3 coding DNA: TGTGCCAGCAGTACCGGGACCCTGTCAGGCAATGAGCAGTTCTTC.

CDR3: CASSNRRTDTQYF. The CDR3 coding sequence is TGTGCCAGCAGTAATCGGCGCACAGATACGCAGTATTTT. The chain carries TRBV27 and TRBJ2-3; no clear D. This CDR3 contains 13 residues. V was cut by 5 bases and J by 1 base, with 7 bases left in between. Germline assignment: CDR1 MNHEY and CDR2 SMNVEV (reference sequence).

The rearrangement uses TRBV2 and TRBJ2-5; D remains unclear. Trimming took off 4 bases at V and 5 bases at J, with 8 bases between the two ends. Germline values: CDR1 SNHLY, CDR2 FYNNEI. The CDR3 has 12 residues. In DNA form, the CDR3 reads TGTGCCAGCAGTGGGCAAGAGGAGACCCAGTACTTC. Translated: CASSGQEETQYF.

The chain links TRBV5-6 to TRBJ2-7; 7 nucleotides agree with TRBD1. The germline gives CDR1 SGHDT, CDR2 YYEEEE. V was clipped by 1 base and J by 5 bases; unmatched bases: 3. The CDR3 runs to 13 residues. This CDR3 reads CASSLTGVDEQYF. CDR3 in DNA: TGTGCCAGCAGCTTGACAGGGGTCGACGAGCAGTACTTC.

This clone has a handful of counts. The CDR3 DNA reads as TGTGCCAGCAGCTTGATTCGCAGGGAGAAGTACTTC. Protein product: CASSLIRREKYF. The genes are TRBV7-2 and TRBJ2-4; D may match TRBD1 or TRBD2 (5 bases each). This CDR3 contains 12 residues. V gave up 3 bases and J gave up 14 bases, with 14 bases separating them. From germline, CDR1 is SGHTA and CDR2 FQGNSA.

This clone was seen a few times. Other DNA sequences from this sample encode an identical CDR3 as well. The V gene is TRBV30, the J gene TRBJ1-2, with 9 bases that match TRBD1. V shed 3 bases and J 2 bases; nucleotides not matched to a gene: 4. CDR1 GTSNPN and CDR2 SVGIG come from the germline V gene (reference sequence). The CDR3 covers 14 residues. The CDR3 sequence is CAWSRDRANYGYTF. The CDR3 coding sequence is TGTGCCTGGAGCAGGGACAGGGCGAACTATGGCTACACCTTC.

The rearrangement joins TRBV9 to TRBJ2-3, with 8 bases identical to TRBD2. Per the germline V gene, CDR1 is SGDLS and CDR2 is YYNGEE. V lost 2 bases to trimming and J lost 0 bases; unmatched junction nucleotides: 8. This CDR3 comprises 17 residues. CDR3 sequence (DNA): TGTGCCAGCAGCGTCACTAGCGGAGGGCCTAGCACAGATACGCAGTATTTT. Protein: CASSVTSGGPSTDTQYF. The full variable domain, with the rest looked up from reference TRBV9 and TRBJ2-3, is DSGVTQTPKHLITATGQRVTLRCSPRSGDLSVYWYQQSLDQGLQFLIQYYNGEERAKGNILERFSAQQFPDLHSELNLSSLELGDSALYFCASSVTSGGPSTDTQYFGPGTRLTVL.